Shown below are 9 T cell receptor beta chains from a single sample sequenced in a study of a mutant IDH1 vaccine in newly diagnosed glioma. Time point in this sample: week 23, last vaccination. The content of each vaccine dose was 300 ug of mutant IDH1 20-mer peptide, and topical imiquimod accompanied it. The table came from immunoSEQ multiplex PCR; TCRdb's copy has only in-frame clones and leaves some out. The sample records tens of thousands of clones, 84% being singletons. What these receptors recognize is not known. The starting material was PBMCs, obtained from a glioma patient whose treatment included an IDH1 peptide vaccine. The receptor source for this set is a man younger than 35 with glioma.

The chain carries TRBV30 and TRBJ1-6, with 11 bases lining up with TRBD1. This CDR3 has 15 amino acids. Unmatched junction bases numbered 9, after V lost 5 bases and J lost 9 bases. Germline V gene lookup returns CDR1 GTSNPN and CDR2 SVGIG (reference sequence). Here the CDR3 reads CAWDPGQGGGSPLHF. The CDR3 DNA is TGTGCCTGGGACCCGGGACAGGGGGGTGGTTCACCCCTCCACTTT.

This chain connects TRBV5-6 to TRBJ2-4; D may be TRBD1 or TRBD2 (6 bases each). Germline-derived CDR1 and CDR2 are SGHDT and YYEEEE. The CDR3 contains 14 residues. The V end was cut by 0 bases, the J end by 7 bases, with 11 bases between. CDR3 DNA: TGTGCCAGCAGCTTGGCTCAGGGGAGGAACATTCAGTACTTC. Its protein is CASSLAQGRNIQYF.

This chain uses TRBV7-8 with TRBJ2-7, with 8 bases lining up with TRBD1. CDR1 SGHVS and CDR2 FQNEAQ come from the germline V gene. The CDR3 totals 15 residues. V lost 1 base to trimming and J lost 3 bases; unmatched junction nucleotides: 5. The CDR3 nucleotides are TGTGCCAGCAGCTTAGTAGGACAGGGAGGCTACGAGCAGTACTTC. Translating gives CASSLVGQGGYEQYF.

The chain joins TRBV4-1 to TRBJ2-1; tentatively, D is TRBD2 (5 bases). The CDR3 is 19 amino acids. Per germline, CDR1 MGHRA and CDR2 YSYEKL. V lost 5 bases and J 0 bases, leaving 23 bases between the germline ends. In DNA form, the CDR3 reads TGCGCCAGCAGCTCTTCTGGGGTCGCTAGCACGGGCTCCTACAATGAGCAGTTCTTC. The encoded protein is CASSSSGVASTGSYNEQFF.

The V and J genes are TRBV6-5 and TRBJ2-2, with D possibly being TRBD1 (5 bases). The CDR3 sequence is 15 residues long. Germline V gene sequence: CDR1 MNHEY, CDR2 SVGAGI. V lost 2 bases and J 2 bases, leaving 9 bases between the germline ends. Written as DNA, the CDR3 is TGTGCCAGCAGTTACGTGACAGCCAACACCGGGGAGCTGTTTTTT. Translating it yields CASSYVTANTGELFF.

The gene calls are TRBV5-6 and TRBJ1-1; no clear D gene. V lost 2 bases and J lost 4, with 12 bases in between. This CDR3 spans 14 amino acids. Per the germline V gene, CDR1 is SGHDT and CDR2 is YYEEEE. CDR3 sequence reads: CASSFSWVGTEAFF. CDR3 bases: TGTGCCAGCAGCTTTAGTTGGGTCGGCACTGAAGCTTTCTTT.

This chain connects TRBV5-5 to TRBJ2-1; tentatively, D is TRBD1 (6 bases). Trimming cost V 0 bases and J 0 bases, with 10 bases left between them. Germline CDR1 SGHKS, CDR2 YYEKEE (reference sequence). CDR3 length equals 16 residues. This chain's CDR3 is CASSLALGHSYNEQFF. The CDR3 nucleotides read TGTGCCAGCAGCTTGGCCTTGGGACACTCCTACAATGAGCAGTTCTTC.

The genes are TRBV6-5 and TRBJ1-2, with 9 bases lining up with TRBD1. This CDR3 is built from 13 residues. V was clipped by 2 bases and J by 8 bases; unmatched bases: 3. Germline V lookup: CDR1 MNHEY, CDR2 SVGAGI. CDR3 coding DNA: TGTGCCAGCAGTTACGGACAGGGGCGAGGCTACACCTTC. As protein: CASSYGQGRGYTF.

CDR3 loop: CASRPPFTDTQYF. The CDR3 coding sequence is TGTGCCAGCAGGCCGCCATTCACAGATACGCAGTATTTT. The genes are TRBV27 and TRBJ2-3; D remains unclear. Germline V CDR1 and CDR2: MNHEY, SMNVEV (reference sequence). This CDR3 is built from 13 residues. Trimming shortened V by 6 bases and J by 2 bases, and 9 bases separated the two germline ends.